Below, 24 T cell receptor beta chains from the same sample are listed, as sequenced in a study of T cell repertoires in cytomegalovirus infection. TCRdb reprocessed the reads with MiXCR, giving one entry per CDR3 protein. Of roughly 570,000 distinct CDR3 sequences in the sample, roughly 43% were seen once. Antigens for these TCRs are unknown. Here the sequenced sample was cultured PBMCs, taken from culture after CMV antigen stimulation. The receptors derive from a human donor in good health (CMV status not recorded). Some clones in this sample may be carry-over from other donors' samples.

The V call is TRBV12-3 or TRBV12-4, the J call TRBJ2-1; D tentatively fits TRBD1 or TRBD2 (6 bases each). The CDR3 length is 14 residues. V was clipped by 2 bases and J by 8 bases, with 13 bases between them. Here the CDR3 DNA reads TGTGCCAGCAGTTTAAGGGGGGATCTGGATGAGCAGTTCTTC. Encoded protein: CASSLRGDLDEQFF.

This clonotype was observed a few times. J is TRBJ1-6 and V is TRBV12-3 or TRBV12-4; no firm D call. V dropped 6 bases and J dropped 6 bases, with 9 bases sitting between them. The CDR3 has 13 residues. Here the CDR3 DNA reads TGTGCCAGCAGGGTGGAAACTAATTCACCCCTCCACTTT. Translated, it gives CASRVETNSPLHF.

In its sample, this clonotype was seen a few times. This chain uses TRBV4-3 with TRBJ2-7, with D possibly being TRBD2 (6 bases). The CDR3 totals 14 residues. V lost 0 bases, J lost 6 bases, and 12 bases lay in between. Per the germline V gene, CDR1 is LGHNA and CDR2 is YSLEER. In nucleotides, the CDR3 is TGCGCCAGCAGCCAAGAGCGGGGTCTAAGCGAGCAGTACTTC. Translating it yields CASSQERGLSEQYF.

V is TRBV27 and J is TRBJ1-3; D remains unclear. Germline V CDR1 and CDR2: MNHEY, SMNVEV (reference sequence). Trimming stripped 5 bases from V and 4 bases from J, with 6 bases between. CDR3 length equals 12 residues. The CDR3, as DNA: TGTGCCAGCAGTGGCCGAGGAAACACCATATATTTT. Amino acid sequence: CASSGRGNTIYF.

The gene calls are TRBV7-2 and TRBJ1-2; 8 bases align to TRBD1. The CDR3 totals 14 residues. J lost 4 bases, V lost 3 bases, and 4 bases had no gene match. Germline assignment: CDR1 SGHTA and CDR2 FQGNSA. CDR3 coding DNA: TGTGCCAGCAGCTTGGCAGGGGGCGCCTATGGCTACACCTTC. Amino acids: CASSLAGGAYGYTF.

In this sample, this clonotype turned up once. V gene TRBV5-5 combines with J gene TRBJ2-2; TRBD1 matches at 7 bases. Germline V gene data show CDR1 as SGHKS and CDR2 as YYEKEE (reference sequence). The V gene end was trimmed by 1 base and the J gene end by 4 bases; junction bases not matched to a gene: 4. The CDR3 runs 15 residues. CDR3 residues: CASSLWNRGTGELFF. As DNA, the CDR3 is TGTGCCAGCAGCTTGTGGAACAGGGGCACCGGGGAGCTGTTTTTT.

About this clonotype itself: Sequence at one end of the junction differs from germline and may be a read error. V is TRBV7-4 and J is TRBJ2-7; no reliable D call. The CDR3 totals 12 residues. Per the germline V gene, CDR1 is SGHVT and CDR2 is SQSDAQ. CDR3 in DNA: TGTGCCAGCAGCTTCGTGGGATACGGGCAGTACTTC. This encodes CASSFVGYGQYF.

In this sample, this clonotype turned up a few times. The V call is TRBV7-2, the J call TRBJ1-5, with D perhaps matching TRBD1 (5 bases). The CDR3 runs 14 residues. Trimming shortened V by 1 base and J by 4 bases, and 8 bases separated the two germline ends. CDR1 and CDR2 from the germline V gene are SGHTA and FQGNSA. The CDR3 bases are TGTGCCAGCAGCTTAGAATGGGGGAATCAGCCCCAGCATTTT. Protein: CASSLEWGNQPQHF.

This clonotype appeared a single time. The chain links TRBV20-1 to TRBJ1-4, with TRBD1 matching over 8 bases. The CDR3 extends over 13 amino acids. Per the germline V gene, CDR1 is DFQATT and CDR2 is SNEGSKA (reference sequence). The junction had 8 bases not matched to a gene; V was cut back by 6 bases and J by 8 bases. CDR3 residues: CSARDRIGEKLFF. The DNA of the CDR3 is TGCAGTGCCCGGGACAGGATCGGCGAAAAACTGTTTTTT.

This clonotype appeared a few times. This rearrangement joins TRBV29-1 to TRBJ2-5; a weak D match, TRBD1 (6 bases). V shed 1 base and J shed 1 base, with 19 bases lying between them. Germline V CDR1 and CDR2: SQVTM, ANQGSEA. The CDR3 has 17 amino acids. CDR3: CSVEVGRTAVSQETQYF. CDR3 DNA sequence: TGCAGCGTTGAAGTGGGGCGGACAGCGGTGAGCCAAGAGACCCAGTACTTC.

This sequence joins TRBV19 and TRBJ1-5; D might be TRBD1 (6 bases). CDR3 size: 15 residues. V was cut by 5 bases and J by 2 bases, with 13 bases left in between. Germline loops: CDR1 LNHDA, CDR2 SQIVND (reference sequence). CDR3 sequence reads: CASSARGSGNQPQHF. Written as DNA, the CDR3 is TGTGCCAGTAGTGCCAGGGGAAGCGGCAATCAGCCCCAGCATTTT. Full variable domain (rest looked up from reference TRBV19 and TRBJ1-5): DGGITQSPKYLFRKEGQNVTLSCEQNLNHDAMYWYRQDPGQGLRLIYYSQIVNDFQKGDIAEGYSVSREKKESFPLTVTSAQKNPTAFYLCASSARGSGNQPQHFGDGTRLSIL.

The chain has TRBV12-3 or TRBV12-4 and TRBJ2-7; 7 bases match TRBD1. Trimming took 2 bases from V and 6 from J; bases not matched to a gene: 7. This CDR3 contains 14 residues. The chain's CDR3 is CASSLMATGREQYF. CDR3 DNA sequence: TGTGCCAGCAGTTTAATGGCGACAGGGCGCGAGCAGTACTTC.

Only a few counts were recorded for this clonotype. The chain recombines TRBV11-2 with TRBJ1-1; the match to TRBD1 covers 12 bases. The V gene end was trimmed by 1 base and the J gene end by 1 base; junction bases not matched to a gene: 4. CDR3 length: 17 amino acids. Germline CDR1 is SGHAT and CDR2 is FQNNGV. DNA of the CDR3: TGTGCCAGCAGCTTAGTGGGACAGGGGGCGTGGAACACTGAAGCTTTCTTT. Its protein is CASSLVGQGAWNTEAFF.

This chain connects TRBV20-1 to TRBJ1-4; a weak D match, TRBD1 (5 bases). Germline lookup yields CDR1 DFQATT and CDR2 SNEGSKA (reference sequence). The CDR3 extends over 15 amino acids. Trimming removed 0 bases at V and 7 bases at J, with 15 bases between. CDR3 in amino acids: CSARDRGRVGEKLFF. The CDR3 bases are TGCAGTGCTAGAGATCGGGGCAGGGTCGGTGAAAAACTGTTTTTT.

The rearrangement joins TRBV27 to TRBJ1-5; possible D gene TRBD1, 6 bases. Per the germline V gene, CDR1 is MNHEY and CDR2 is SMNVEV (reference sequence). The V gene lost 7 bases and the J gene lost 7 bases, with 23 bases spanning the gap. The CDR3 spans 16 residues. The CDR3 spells CASNLGGQTLPQPQHF. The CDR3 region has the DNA TGTGCCAGCAACTTGGGGGGGCAGACACTCCCGCAGCCCCAGCATTTT.

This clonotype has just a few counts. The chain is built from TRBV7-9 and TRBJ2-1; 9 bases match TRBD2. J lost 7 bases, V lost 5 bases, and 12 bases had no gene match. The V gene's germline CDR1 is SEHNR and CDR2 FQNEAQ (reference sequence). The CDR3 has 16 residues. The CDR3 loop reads CASSPRVAGVGNEQFF. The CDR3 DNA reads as TGTGCCAGCAGCCCTCGGGTAGCGGGAGTGGGGAATGAGCAGTTCTTC.

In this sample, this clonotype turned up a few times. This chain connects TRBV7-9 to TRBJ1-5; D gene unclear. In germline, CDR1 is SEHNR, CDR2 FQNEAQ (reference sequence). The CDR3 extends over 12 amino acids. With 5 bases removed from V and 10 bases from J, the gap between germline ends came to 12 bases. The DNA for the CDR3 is TGTGCCAGCAGCAACCCCGGAGAACCCCAGCATTTT. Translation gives CASSNPGEPQHF. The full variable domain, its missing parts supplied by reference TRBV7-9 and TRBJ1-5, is DTGVSQNPRHKITKRGQNVTFRCDPISEHNRLYWYRQTLGQGPEFLTYFQNEAQLEKSRLLSDRFSAERPKGSFSTLEIQRTEQGDSAMYLCASSNPGEPQHFGDGTRLSIL.

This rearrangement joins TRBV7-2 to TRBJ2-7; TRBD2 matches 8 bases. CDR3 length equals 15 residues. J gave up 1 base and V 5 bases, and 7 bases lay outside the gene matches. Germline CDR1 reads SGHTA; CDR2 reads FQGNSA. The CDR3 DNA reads TGTGCCAGCAGCCCAAGCGGGGGAAATTCCTACGAGCAGTACTTC. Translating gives CASSPSGGNSYEQYF.

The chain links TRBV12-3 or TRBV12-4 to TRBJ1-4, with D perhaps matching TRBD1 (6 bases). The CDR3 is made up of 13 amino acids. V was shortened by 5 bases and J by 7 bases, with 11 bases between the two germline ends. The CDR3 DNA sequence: TGTGCCAGCAGTGGGGGGCAAGTTGAAAAACTGTTTTTT. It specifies CASSGGQVEKLFF.

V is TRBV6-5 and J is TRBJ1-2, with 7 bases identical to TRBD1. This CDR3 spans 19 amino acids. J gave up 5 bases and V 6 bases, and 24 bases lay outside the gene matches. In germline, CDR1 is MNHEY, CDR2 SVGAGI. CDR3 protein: CASSRGTAQRLSSGYGYTF. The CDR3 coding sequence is TGTGCCAGCAGCCGTGGGACAGCCCAGAGACTCTCCTCGGGTTATGGCTACACCTTC.

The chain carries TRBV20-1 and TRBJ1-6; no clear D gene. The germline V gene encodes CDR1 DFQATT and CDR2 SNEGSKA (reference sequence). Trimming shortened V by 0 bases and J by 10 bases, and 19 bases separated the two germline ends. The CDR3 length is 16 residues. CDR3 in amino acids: CSARDSPRGLWSPLHF. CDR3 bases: TGCAGTGCTAGAGATAGCCCAAGAGGTCTATGGTCACCCCTCCACTTT.

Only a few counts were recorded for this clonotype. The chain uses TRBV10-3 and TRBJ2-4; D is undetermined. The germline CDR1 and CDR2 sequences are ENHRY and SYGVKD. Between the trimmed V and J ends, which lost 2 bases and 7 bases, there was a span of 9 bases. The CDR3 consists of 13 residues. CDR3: CAISEAERNIQYF. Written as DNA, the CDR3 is TGTGCCATCAGTGAGGCAGAGAGGAACATTCAGTACTTC.

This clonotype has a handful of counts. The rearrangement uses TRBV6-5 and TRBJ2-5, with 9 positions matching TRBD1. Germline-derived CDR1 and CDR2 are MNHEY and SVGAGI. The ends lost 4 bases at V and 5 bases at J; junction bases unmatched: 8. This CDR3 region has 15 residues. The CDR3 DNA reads TGTGCCAGCAGTTCCCGGGACAGGGTGTATGAGACCCAGTACTTC. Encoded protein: CASSSRDRVYETQYF.

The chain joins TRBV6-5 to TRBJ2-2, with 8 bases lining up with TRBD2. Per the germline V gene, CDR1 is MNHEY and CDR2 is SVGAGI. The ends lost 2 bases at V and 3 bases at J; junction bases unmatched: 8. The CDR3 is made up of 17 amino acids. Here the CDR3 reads CASSYDSGRIDTGELFF. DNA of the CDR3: TGTGCCAGCAGTTACGACAGCGGGAGAATCGACACCGGGGAGCTGTTTTTT.